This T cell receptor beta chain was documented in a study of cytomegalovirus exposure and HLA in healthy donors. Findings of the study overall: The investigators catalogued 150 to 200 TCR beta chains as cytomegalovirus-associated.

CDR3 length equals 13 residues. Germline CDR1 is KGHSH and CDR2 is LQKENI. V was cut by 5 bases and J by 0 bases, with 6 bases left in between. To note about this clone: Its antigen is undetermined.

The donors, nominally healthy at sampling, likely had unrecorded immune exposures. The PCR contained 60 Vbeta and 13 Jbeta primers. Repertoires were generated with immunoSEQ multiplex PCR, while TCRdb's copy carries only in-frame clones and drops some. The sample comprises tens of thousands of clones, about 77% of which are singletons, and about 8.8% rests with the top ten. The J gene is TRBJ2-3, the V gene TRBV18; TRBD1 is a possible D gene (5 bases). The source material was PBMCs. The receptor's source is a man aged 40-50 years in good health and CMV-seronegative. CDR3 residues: CASSSGSTDTQYF. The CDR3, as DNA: TGTGCCAGCTCATCAGGGAGCACAGATACGCAGTATTTT. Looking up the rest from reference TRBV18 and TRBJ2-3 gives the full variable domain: NAGVMQNPRHLVRRRGQEARLRCSPMKGHSHVYWYRQLPEEGLKFMVYLQKENIIDESGMPKERFSAEFPKEGPSILRIQQVVRGDSAAYFCASSSGSTDTQYFGPGTRLTVL.